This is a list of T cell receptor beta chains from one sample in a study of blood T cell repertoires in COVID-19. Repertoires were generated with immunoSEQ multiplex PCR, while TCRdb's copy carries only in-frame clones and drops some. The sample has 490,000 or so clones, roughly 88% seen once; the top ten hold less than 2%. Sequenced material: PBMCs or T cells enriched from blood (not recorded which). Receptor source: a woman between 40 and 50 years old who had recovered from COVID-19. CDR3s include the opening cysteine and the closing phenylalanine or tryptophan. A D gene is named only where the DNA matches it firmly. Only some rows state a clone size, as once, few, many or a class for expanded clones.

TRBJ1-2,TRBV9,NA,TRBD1,CASSGGTGSYGYTF,TGTGCCAGCAGCGGAGGGACAGGTTCATATGGCTACACCTTC
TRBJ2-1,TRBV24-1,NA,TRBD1,CATSDSGTGLYEQFF,TGTGCCACCAGTGATTCCGGGACAGGGTTGTATGAGCAGTTCTTC
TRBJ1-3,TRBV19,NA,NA,CASSTQGSGNTIYF,TGTGCCAGTAGTACCCAGGGTAGTGGAAACACCATATATTTT
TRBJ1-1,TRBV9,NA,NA,CASSRGEGEAFF,TGTGCCAGCAGCCGGGGGGAGGGTGAAGCTTTCTTT
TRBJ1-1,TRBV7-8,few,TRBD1,CASSPRTGGSEAFF,TGTGCCAGCAGCCCCCGGACAGGGGGTTCTGAAGCTTTCTTT
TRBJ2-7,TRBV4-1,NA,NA,CASSQAPAMVGSPSYEQYF,TGCGCCAGCAGCCAGGCCCCCGCTATGGTGGGGAGCCCTTCCTACGAGCAGTACTTC
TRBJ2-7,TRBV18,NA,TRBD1,CASSSLTGAREQYF,TGTGCCAGCTCATCATTGACAGGGGCTCGCGAGCAGTACTTC
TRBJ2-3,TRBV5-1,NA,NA,CASSLNGGLSTDTQYF,TGCGCCAGCAGCTTGAACGGGGGGCTCAGCACAGATACGCAGTATTTT
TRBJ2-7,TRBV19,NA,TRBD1,CASRGTDRDEQYF,TGTGCCAGTAGGGGGACAGACAGAGACGAGCAGTACTTC
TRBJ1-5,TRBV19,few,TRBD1,CASIAGQGGQPQHF,TGTGCCAGTATAGCAGGACAGGGAGGGCAGCCCCAGCATTTT
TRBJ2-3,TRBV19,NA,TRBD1,CASTSLRGQSTDTQYF,TGTGCCAGTACCTCCCTAAGGGGGCAGAGCACAGATACGCAGTATTTT
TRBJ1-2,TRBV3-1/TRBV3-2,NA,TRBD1,CASSHPGQGYGYTF,TGTGCCAGCAGCCACCCCGGACAGGGCTATGGCTACACCTTC
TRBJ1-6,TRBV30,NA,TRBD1,CAWSVDRTGHNPASPLHF,TGTGCCTGGAGTGTAGATAGGACAGGTCATAATCCTGCTTCACCCCTCCACTTT
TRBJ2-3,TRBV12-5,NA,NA,CASGLGVATTADTQYF,TGTGCTAGTGGTTTGGGGGTGGCTACAACAGCAGATACGCAGTATTTT
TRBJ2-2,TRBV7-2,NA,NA,CASSFLPGLANTGELFF,TGTGCCAGCAGCTTCTTGCCGGGACTTGCTAACACCGGGGAGCTGTTTTTT
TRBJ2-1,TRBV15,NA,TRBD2,CATSRVSGRAEQFF,TGTGCCACCAGCAGAGTTAGCGGGAGGGCTGAGCAGTTCTTC
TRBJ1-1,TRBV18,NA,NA,CASSPPGQLNTEAFF,TGTGCCAGCTCACCACCGGGGCAGTTGAACACTGAAGCTTTCTTT
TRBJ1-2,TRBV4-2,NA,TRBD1,CASSPGDRGSDYGYTF,TGTGCCAGCAGCCCGGGGGACAGGGGGTCGGACTATGGCTACACCTTC
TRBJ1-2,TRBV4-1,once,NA,CASSQDTAGDYNYGYTF,TGCGCCAGCAGCCAAGATACGGCCGGGGACTATAACTATGGCTACACCTTC
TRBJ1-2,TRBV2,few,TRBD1,CASASGQGNYGYTF,TGTGCCAGCGCCTCCGGACAGGGAAACTATGGCTACACCTTC
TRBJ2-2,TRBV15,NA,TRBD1,CATLRTGSGELFF,TGTGCCACCCTGCGGACAGGGTCCGGGGAGCTGTTTTTT
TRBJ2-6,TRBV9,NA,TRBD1,CASSSQGTERSGANVLTF,TGTGCCAGCAGCTCCCAAGGGACAGAGCGGTCTGGGGCCAACGTCCTGACTTTC
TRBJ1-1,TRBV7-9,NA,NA,CASSPLGGAGTEAFF,TGTGCCAGCAGCCCTCTGGGAGGGGCCGGCACTGAAGCTTTCTTT
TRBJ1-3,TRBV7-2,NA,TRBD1,CASSLNRDRTLSGNTIYF,TGTGCCAGCAGCTTAAACCGGGACAGGACTCTCTCTGGAAACACCATATATTTT
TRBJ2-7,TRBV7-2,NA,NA,CASSLVGRGVDEQYF,TGTGCCAGCAGCTTAGTAGGCAGGGGGGTTGACGAGCAGTACTTC
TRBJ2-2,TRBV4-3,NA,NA,CASSQLETFNTGELFF,TGCGCCAGCAGCCAACTTGAGACTTTTAACACCGGGGAGCTGTTTTTT
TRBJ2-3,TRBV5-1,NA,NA,CASSLGLGTDTQYF,TGCGCCAGCAGCTTGGGGCTCGGCACAGATACGCAGTATTTT
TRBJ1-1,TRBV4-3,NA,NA,CASSGTRGTEAFF,TGCGCCAGCAGCGGAACCAGGGGCACTGAAGCTTTCTTT
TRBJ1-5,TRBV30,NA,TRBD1,CAWSATGGSQPQHF,TGTGCCTGGAGTGCCACAGGGGGCAGCCAGCCCCAGCATTTT
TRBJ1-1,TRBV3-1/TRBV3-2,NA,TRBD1,CASSHGQGGTEAFF,TGTGCCAGCAGCCACGGACAGGGCGGGACTGAAGCTTTCTTT
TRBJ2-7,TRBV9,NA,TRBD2,CASNAGGSYEQYF,TGTGCCAGCAATGCGGGCGGGAGCTACGAGCAGTACTTC
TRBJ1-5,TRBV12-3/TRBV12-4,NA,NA,CASSLWEFKPQHF,TGTGCCAGCAGTTTATGGGAGTTTAAGCCCCAGCATTTT
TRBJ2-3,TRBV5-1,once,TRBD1,CASTGTAADTQYF,TGCGCCAGCACCGGGACAGCGGCAGATACGCAGTATTTT
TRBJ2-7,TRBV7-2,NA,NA,CASSLTPGYSEQYF,TGTGCCAGCAGCTTAACGCCGGGATACTCCGAGCAGTACTTC
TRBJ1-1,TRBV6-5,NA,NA,CASSQTVNTEAFF,TGTGCCAGCAGCCAGACAGTGAACACTGAAGCTTTCTTT
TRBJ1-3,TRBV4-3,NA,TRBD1,CASSATGVTGNTIYF,TGCGCCAGCAGCGCCACAGGGGTAACTGGAAACACCATATATTTT
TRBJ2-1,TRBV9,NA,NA,CASSVARGAYNEQFF,TGTGCCAGCAGCGTTGCCAGGGGCGCCTACAATGAGCAGTTCTTC
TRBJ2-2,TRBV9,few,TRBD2,CASSVEASGRRRAGELFF,TGTGCCAGCAGCGTAGAGGCTAGCGGGCGCAGGAGAGCCGGGGAGCTGTTTTTT
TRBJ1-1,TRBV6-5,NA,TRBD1,CASRVQTGETEAFF,TGTGCCAGCAGGGTACAGACAGGGGAAACTGAAGCTTTCTTT